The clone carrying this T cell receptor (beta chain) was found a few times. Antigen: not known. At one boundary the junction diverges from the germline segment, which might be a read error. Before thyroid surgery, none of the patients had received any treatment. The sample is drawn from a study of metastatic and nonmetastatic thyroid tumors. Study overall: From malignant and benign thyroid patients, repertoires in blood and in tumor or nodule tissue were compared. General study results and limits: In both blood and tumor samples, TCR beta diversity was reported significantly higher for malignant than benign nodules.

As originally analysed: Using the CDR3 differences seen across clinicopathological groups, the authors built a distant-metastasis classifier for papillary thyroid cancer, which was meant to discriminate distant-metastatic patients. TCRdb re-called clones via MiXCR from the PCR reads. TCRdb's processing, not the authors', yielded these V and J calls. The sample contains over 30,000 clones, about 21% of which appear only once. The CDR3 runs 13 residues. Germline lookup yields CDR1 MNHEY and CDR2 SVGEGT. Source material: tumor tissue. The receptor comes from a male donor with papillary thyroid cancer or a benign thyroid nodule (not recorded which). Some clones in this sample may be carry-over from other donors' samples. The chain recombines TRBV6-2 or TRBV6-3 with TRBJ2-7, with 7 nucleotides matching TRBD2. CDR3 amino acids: CVSGDSGRREQYF. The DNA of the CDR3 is TGTGTCAGCGGGGACTCTGGGAGGAGGGAGCAGTACTTC.